This T cell receptor (beta chain) derives from a study of blood T cell repertoires in COVID-19. Across the whole study: Material from acute and convalescent COVID-19 was sourced from the United States, Italy and Spain. T cells, B-cell-depleted T cells, or PBMCs provided the cDNA or gDNA that served as material.

This clone was seen a single time. V gave up 5 bases and J gave up 1 base; unmatched junction bases: 7. The CDR3 length is 16 residues. Germline V gene sequence: CDR1 SEHNR, CDR2 FQNEAQ (reference sequence). Source study methods: Estimation of nucleated cell counts was performed using reference gene primer amplification. The assay was immunoSEQ multiplex PCR, and TCRdb's table has in-frame clones only and misses some. The V and J calls and clone size are taken from that table; D and trimming were inferred from the DNA. The table has hundreds of thousands of clones, approximately 84% seen once. This clonotype was sampled from a woman of 80 years or more with acute or convalescent COVID-19. The chain joins TRBV7-9 to TRBJ2-1, with 8 bases lining up with TRBD2. Sequenced material: peripheral blood. CDR3 protein: CASSPPGLGSYNEQFF. The CDR3 coding sequence is TGTGCCAGCAGCCCCCCGGGACTAGGGTCCTACAATGAGCAGTTCTTC.